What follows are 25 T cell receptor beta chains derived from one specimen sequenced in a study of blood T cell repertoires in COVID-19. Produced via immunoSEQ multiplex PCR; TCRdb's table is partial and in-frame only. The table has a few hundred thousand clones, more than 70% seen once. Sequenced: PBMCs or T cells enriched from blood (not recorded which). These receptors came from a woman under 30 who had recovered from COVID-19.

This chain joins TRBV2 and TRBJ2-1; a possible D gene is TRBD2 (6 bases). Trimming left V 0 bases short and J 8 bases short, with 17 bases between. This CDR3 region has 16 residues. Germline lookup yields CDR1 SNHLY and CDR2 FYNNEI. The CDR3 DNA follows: TGTGCCAGCAGTGAAGCGCTTCTGGGGAGGATCGATGAGCAGTTCTTC. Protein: CASSEALLGRIDEQFF.

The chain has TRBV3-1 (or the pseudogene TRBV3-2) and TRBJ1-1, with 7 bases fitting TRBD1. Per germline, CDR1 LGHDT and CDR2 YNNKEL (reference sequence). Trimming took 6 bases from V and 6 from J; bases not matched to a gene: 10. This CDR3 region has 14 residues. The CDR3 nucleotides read TGTGCCAGCAGACATCTGGATCAGGGGGCTGAAGCTTTCTTT. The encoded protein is CASRHLDQGAEAFF.

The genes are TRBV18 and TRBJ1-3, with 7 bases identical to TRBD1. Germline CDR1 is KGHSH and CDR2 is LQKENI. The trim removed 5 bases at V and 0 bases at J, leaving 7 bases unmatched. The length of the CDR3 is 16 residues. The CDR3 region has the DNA TGTGCCAGCTCAAAACAGGGGCGAAGCTCTGGAAACACCATATATTTT. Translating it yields CASSKQGRSSGNTIYF. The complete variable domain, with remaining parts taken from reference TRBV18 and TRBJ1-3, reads NAGVMQNPRHLVRRRGQEARLRCSPMKGHSHVYWYRQLPEEGLKFMVYLQKENIIDESGMPKERFSAEFPKEGPSILRIQQVVRGDSAAYFCASSKQGRSSGNTIYFGEGSWLTVV.

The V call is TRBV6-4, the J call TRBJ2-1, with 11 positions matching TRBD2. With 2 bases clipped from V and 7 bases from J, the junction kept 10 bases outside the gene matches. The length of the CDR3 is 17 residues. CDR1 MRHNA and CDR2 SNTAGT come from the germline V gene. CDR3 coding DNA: TGTGCCAGCAGTGACATTTCTAGCGGGGGGCCGACGAATGAGCAGTTCTTC. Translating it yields CASSDISSGGPTNEQFF.

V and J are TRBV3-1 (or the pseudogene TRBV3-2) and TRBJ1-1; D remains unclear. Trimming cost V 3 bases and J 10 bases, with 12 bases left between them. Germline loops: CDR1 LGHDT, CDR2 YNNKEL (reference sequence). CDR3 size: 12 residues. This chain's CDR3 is CASSHGGFGAFF. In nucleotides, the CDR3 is TGTGCCAGCAGCCACGGCGGATTCGGAGCTTTCTTT.

CDR3 sequence (DNA): TGTGCCAGCAGAGTTCAGCGGGGCACCTACAATGAGCAGTTCTTC. It encodes CASRVQRGTYNEQFF. V usage is TRBV28 and J usage is TRBJ2-1, with 7 bases fitting TRBD2. Germline V CDR1 and CDR2: MDHEN, SYDVKM. V lost 6 bases to trimming and J lost 2 bases; unmatched junction nucleotides: 7. CDR3 length: 15 residues.

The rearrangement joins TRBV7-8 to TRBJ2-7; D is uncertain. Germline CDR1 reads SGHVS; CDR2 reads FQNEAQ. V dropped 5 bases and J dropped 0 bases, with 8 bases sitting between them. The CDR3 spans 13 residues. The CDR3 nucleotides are TGTGCCAGCAGCAGAGGCGGCTCCTACGAGCAGTACTTC. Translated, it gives CASSRGGSYEQYF. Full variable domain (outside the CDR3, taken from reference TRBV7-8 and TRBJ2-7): GAGVSQSPRYKVAKRGQDVALRCDPISGHVSLFWYQQALGQGPEFLTYFQNEAQLDKSGLPSDRFFAERPEGSVSTLKIQRTQQEDSAVYLCASSRGGSYEQYFGPGTRLTVT.

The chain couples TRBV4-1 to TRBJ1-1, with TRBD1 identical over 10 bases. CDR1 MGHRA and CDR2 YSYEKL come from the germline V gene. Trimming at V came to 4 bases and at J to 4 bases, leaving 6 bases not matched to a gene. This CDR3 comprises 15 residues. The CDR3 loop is CASSLKGQGGTEAFF. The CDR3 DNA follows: TGCGCCAGCAGCCTAAAAGGACAGGGGGGCACTGAAGCTTTCTTT.

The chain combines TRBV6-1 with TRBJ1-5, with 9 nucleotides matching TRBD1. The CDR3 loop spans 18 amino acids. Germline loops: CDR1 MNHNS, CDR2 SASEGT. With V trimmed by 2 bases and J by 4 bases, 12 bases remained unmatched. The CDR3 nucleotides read TGTGCCAGCAGTGAATTATTTGACAGGGGGGACCTTAATCAGCCCCAGCATTTT. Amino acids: CASSELFDRGDLNQPQHF.

Here the CDR3 reads CATGHQTVMNTEAFF. CDR3 bases: TGTGCCACCGGACACCAGACAGTCATGAACACTGAAGCTTTCTTT. The chain carries TRBV6-5 and TRBJ1-1, with D tentatively TRBD1 (5 bases). The CDR3 has 15 amino acids. Germline V lookup: CDR1 MNHEY, CDR2 SVGAGI. The ends were cut back, 10 bases at V and 0 bases at J, with 18 bases in the middle.

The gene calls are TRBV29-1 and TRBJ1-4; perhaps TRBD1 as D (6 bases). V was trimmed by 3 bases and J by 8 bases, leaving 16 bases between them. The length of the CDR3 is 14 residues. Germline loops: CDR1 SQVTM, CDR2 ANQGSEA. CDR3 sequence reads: CSVEGGPGTEKLFF. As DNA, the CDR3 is TGCAGCGTTGAGGGGGGGCCAGGTACCGAAAAACTGTTTTTT. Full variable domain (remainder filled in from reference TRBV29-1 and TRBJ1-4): SAVISQKPSRDICQRGTSLTIQCQVDSQVTMMFWYRQQPGQSLTLIATANQGSEATYESGFVIDKFPISRPNLTFSTLTVSNMSPEDSSIYLCSVEGGPGTEKLFFGSGTQLSVL.

This chain's CDR3 is CASSLDNPSAGQPQHF. CDR3 DNA: TGCGCCAGCAGCTTGGATAACCCATCCGCGGGTCAGCCCCAGCATTTT. J is TRBJ1-5 and V is TRBV5-1; D call uncertain. Per germline, CDR1 SGHRS and CDR2 YFSETQ. Trimming stripped 0 bases from V and 6 bases from J, with 16 bases between. This CDR3 has 16 amino acids.

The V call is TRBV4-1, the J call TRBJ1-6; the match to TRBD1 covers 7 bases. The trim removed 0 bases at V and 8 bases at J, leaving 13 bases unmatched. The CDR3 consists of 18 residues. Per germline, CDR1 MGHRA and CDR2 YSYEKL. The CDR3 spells CASSQDGPPTGIHSPLHF. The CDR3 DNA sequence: TGCGCCAGCAGCCAAGATGGGCCCCCGACAGGGATCCATTCACCCCTCCACTTT.

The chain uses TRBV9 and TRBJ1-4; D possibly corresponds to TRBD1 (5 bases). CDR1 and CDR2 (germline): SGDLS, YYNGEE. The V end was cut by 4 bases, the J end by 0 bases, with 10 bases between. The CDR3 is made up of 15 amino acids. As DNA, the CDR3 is TGTGCCAGCAGCCCAGGGATTTCAACTAATGAAAAACTGTTTTTT. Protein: CASSPGISTNEKLFF.

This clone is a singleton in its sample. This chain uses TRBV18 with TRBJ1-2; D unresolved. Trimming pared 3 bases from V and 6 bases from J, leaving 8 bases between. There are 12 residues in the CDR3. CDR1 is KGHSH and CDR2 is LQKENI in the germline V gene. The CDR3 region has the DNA TGTGCCAGCTCACCGGCGGGCCATGGCTACACCTTC. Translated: CASSPAGHGYTF.

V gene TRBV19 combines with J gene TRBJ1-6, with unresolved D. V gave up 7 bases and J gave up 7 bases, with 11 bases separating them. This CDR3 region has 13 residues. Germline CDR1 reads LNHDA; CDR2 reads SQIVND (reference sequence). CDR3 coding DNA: TGTGCCAGTATGGGCAGAAAGAATTCACCCCTCCACTTT. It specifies CASMGRKNSPLHF.

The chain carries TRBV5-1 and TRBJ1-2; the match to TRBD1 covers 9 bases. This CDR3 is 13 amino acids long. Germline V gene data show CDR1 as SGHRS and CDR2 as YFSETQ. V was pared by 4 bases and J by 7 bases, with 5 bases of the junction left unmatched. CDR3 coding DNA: TGCGCCAGCAGCGTATACAGGGGGCTTGGCTACACCTTC. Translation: CASSVYRGLGYTF. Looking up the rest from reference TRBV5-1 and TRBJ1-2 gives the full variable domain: KAGVTQTPRYLIKTRGQQVTLSCSPISGHRSVSWYQQTPGQGLQFLFEYFSETQRNKGNFPGRFSGRQFSNSRSEMNVSTLELGDSALYLCASSVYRGLGYTFGSGTRLTVV.

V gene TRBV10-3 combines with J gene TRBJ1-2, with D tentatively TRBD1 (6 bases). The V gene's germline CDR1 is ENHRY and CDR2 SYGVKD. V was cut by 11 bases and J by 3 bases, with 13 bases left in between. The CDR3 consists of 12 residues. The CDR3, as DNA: TGTGCCGTAAAACAGGGTGACTATGGCTACACCTTC. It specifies CAVKQGDYGYTF.

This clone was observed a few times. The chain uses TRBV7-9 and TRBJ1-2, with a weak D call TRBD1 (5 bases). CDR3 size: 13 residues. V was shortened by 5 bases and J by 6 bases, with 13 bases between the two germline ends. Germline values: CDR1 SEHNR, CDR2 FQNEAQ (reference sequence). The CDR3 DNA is TGTGCCAGCAGCCTCGGGGGGTTGGATGGCTACACCTTC. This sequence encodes CASSLGGLDGYTF.

CDR3: CASSQVEGQRKLFF. The CDR3 DNA sequence: TGTGCCAGCAGCCAAGTAGAGGGTCAGAGAAAACTGTTTTTT. This chain connects TRBV3-1 (or the pseudogene TRBV3-2) to TRBJ1-4; D not resolved. The CDR3 length is 14 residues. Germline CDR1 LGHDT, CDR2 YNNKEL (reference sequence). Trimming took 1 base from V and 10 from J, leaving 13 bases between them.

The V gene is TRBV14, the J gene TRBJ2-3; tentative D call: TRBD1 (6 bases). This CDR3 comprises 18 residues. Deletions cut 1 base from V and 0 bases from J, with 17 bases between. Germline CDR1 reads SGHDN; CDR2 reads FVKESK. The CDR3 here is CASSQVFSGTSSTDTQYF. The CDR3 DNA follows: TGTGCCAGCAGCCAAGTCTTTTCCGGGACATCGAGCACAGATACGCAGTATTTT.

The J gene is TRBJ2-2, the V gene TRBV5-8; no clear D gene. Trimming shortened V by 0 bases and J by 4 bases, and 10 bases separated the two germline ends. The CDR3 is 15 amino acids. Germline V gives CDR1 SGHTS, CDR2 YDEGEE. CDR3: CASSLVTEFTGELFF. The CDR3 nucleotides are TGTGCCAGCAGCTTGGTTACGGAGTTCACCGGGGAGCTGTTTTTT.

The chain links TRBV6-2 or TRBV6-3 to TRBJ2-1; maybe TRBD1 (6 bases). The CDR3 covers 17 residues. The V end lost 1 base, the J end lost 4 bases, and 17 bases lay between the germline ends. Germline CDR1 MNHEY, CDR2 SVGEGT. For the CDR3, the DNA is TGTGCCAGCAGTTACTATCCAGGGGTGAAGGGTTACAATGAGCAGTTCTTC. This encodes CASSYYPGVKGYNEQFF.

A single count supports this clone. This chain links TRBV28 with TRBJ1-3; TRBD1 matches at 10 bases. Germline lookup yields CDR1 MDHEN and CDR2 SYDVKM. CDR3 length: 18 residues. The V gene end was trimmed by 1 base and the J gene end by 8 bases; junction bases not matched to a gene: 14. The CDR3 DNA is TGTGCCAGCAGTTTATTCGGGGGACAGGGGCGTCGGAGTCACACCATATATTTT. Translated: CASSLFGGQGRRSHTIYF.

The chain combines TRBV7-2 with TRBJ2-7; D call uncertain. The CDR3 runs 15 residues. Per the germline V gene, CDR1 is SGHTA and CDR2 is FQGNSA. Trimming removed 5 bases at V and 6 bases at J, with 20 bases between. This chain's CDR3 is CASSPGRLTPGEQYF. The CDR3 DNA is TGTGCCAGCAGCCCCGGAAGGCTAACTCCGGGCGAGCAGTACTTC.